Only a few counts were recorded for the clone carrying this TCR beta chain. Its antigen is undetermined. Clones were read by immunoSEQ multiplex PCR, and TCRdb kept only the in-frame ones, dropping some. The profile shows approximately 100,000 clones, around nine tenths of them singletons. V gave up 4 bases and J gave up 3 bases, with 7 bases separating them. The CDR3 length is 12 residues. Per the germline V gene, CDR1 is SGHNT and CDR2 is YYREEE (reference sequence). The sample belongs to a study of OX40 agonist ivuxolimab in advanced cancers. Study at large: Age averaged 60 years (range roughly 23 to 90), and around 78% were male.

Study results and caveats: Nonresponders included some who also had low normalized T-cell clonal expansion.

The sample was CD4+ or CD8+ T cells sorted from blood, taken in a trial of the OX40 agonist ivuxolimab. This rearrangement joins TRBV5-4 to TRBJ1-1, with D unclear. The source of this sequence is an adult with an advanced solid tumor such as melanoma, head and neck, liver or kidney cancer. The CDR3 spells CASSVGYTEAFF. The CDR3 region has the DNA TGTGCCAGCAGCGTTGGATACACTGAAGCTTTCTTT.